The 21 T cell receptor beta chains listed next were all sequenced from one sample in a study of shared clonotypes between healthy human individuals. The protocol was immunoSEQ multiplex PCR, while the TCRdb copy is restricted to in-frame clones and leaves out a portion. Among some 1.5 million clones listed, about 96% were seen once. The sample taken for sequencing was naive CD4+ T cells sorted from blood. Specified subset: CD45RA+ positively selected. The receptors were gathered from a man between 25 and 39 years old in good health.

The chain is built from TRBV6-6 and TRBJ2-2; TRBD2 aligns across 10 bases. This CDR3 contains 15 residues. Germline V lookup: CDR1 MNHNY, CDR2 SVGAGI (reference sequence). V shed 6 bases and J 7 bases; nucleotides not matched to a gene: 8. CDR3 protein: CASSSNSGRYGELFF. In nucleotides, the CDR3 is TGTGCCAGCAGCAGCAATAGCGGGAGGTACGGGGAGCTGTTTTTT.

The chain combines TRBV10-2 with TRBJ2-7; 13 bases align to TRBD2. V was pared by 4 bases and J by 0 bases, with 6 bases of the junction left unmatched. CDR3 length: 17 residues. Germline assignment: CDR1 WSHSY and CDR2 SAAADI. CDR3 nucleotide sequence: TGCGCCAGCAGTGTGGGACTAGCGGGATCGAGCTCCTACGAGCAGTACTTC. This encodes CASSVGLAGSSSYEQYF.

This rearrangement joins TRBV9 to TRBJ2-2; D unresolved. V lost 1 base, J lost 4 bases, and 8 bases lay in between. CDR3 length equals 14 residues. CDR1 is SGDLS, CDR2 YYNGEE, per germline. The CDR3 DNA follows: TGTGCCAGCAGCGTATTCCAGTTCACCGGGGAGCTGTTTTTT. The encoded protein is CASSVFQFTGELFF.

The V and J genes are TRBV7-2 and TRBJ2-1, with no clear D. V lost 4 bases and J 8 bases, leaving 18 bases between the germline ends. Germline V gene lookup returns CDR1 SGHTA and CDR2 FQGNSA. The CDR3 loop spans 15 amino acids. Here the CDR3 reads CASSSVRRNLDEQFF. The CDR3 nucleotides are TGTGCCAGCAGCTCCGTCCGACGCAATTTGGATGAGCAGTTCTTC.

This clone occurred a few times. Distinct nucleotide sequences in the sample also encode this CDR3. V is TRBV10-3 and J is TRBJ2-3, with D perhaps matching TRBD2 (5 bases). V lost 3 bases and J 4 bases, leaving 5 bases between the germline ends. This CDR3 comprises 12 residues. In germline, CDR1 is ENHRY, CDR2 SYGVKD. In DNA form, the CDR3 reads TGTGCCATCAGTGAACTAGCAGATACGCAGTATTTT. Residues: CAISELADTQYF.

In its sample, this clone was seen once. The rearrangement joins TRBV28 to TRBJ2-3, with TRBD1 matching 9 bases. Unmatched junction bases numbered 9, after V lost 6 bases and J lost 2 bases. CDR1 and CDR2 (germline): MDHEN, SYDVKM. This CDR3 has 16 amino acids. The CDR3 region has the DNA TGTGCCAGCAGGCTTGGTCGGGACAGGGTCACAGATACGCAGTATTTT. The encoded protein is CASRLGRDRVTDTQYF.

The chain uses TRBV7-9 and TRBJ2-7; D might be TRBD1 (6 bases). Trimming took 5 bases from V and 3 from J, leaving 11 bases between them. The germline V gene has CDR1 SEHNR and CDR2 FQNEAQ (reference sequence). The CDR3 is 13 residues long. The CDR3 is CASSQGQYYEQYF. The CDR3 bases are TGTGCCAGCAGCCAGGGGCAGTACTACGAGCAGTACTTC. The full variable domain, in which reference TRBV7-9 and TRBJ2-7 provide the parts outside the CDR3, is DTGVSQNPRHKITKRGQNVTFRCDPISEHNRLYWYRQTLGQGPEFLTYFQNEAQLEKSRLLSDRFSAERPKGSFSTLEIQRTEQGDSAMYLCASSQGQYYEQYFGPGTRLTVT.

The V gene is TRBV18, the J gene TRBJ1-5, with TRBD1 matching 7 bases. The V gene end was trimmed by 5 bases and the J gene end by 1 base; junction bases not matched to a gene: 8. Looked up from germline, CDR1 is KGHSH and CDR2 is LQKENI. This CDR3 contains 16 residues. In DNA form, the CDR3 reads TGTGCCAGCTCATCGACCGGGACAGCCAGCAATCAGCCCCAGCATTTT. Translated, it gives CASSSTGTASNQPQHF.

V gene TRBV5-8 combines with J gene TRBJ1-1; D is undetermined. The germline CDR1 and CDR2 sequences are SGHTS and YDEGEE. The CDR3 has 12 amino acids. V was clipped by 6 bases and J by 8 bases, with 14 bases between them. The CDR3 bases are TGTGCCAGCACCCTCATAAGGAGAGAAGCTTTCTTT. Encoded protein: CASTLIRREAFF.

This CDR3 is CASSPGSEAFF. CDR3 nucleotides: TGTGCCAGTAGTCCCGGGTCTGAAGCTTTCTTT. The gene calls are TRBV19 and TRBJ1-1; D ambiguous. V shed 5 bases and J shed 6 bases, with 7 bases lying between them. Per germline, CDR1 LNHDA and CDR2 SQIVND (reference sequence). The CDR3 is 11 amino acids. The entire variable domain, with the rest obtained from reference TRBV19 and TRBJ1-1, is as follows: DGGITQSPKYLFRKEGQNVTLSCEQNLNHDAMYWYRQDPGQGLRLIYYSQIVNDFQKGDIAEGYSVSREKKESFPLTVTSAQKNPTAFYLCASSPGSEAFFGQGTRLTVV.

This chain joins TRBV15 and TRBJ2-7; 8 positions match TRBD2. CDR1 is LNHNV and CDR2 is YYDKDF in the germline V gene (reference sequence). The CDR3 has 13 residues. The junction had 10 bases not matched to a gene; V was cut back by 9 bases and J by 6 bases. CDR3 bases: TGTGCCACGGGGGGGACTAGTTGGACCGAGCAGTACTTC. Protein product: CATGGTSWTEQYF.

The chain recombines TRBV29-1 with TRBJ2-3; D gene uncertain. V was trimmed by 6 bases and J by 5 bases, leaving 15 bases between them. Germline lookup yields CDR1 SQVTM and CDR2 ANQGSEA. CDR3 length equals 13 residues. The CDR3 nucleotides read TGCAGCGTCGTAGCAGCGCTTGGAGATACGCAGTATTTT. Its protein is CSVVAALGDTQYF.

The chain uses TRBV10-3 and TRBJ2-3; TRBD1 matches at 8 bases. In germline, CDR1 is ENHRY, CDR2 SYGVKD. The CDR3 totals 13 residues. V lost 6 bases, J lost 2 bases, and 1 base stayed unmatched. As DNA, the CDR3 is TGTGCCATCAGGACAGGGGTCACAGATACGCAGTATTTT. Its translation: CAIRTGVTDTQYF.

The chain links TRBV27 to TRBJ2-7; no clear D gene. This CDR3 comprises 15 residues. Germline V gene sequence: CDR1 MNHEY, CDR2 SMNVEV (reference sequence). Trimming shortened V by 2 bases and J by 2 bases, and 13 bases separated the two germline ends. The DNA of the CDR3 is TGTGCCAGCAGTTTAAATCTAGGTCTTCCCTACGAGCAGTACTTC. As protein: CASSLNLGLPYEQYF.

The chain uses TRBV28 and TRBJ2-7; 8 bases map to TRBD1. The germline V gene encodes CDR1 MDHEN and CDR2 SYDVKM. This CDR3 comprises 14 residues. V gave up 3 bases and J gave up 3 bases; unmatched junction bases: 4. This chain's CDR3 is CASSLGQEIYEQYF. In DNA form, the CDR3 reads TGTGCCAGCAGTTTGGGACAGGAGATCTACGAGCAGTACTTC. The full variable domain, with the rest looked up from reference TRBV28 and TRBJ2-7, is DVKVTQSSRYLVKRTGEKVFLECVQDMDHENMFWYRQDPGLGLRLIYFSYDVKMKEKGDIPEGYSVSREKKERFSLILESASTNQTSMYLCASSLGQEIYEQYFGPGTRLTVT.

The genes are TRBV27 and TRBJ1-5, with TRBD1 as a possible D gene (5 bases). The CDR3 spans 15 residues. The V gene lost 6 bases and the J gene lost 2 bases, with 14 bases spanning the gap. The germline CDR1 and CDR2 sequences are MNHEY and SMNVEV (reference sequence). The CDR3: CASRPREPRNQPQHF. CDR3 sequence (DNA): TGTGCCAGCAGGCCCAGGGAGCCGCGCAATCAGCCCCAGCATTTT.

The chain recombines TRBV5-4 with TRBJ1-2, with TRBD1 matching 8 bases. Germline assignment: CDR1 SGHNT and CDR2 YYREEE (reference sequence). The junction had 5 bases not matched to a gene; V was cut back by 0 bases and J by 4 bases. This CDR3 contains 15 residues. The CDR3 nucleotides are TGTGCCAGCAGCTTGGGCACAGGGGGAGGCTATGGCTACACCTTC. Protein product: CASSLGTGGGYGYTF.

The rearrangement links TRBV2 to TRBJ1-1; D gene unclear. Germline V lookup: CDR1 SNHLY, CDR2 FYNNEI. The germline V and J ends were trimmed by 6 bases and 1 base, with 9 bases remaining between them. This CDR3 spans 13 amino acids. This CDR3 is CASSVTRNTEAFF. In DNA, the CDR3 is TGTGCCAGCAGCGTTACAAGGAACACTGAAGCTTTCTTT.

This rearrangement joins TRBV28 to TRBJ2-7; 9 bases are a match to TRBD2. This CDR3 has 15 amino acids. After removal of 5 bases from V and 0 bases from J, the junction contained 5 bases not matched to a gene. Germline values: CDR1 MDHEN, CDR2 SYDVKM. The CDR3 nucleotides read TGTGCCAGCAGTACACTAGCGGGCGGCTCCTACGAGCAGTACTTC. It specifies CASSTLAGGSYEQYF.

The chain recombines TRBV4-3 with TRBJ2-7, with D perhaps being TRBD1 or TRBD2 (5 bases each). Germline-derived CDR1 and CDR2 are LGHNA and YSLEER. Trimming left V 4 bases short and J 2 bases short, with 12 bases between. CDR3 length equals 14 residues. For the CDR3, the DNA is TGCGCCAGCAGCCCACATCGGGACGCCTACGAGCAGTACTTC. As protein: CASSPHRDAYEQYF.

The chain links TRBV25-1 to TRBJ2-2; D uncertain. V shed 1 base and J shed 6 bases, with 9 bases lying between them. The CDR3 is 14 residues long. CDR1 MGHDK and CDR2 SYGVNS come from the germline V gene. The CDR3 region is CASSEFWESGELFF. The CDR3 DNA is TGTGCCAGCAGTGAATTTTGGGAATCCGGGGAGCTGTTTTTT. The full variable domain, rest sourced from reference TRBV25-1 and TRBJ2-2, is EADIYQTPRYLVIGTGKKITLECSQTMGHDKMYWYQQDPGMELHLIHYSYGVNSTEKGDLSSESTVSRIRTEHFPLTLESARPSHTSQYLCASSEFWESGELFFGEGSRLTVL.